Listed below are T cell receptor beta chains from one sample, sequenced in a study of Ad26.COV2.S vaccination and SARS-CoV-2 variants. Libraries were prepared by immunoSEQ multiplex PCR; TCRdb keeps only in-frame clonotypes and omits some of them. The sample includes some 340,000 clones, just under 85% seen only once; the top ten take roughly 2%. The sequencing used peripheral blood, collected in a trial of Ad26.COV2.S vaccine versus placebo. The source of these receptors is a person between 18 and 60 years old who received the Ad26.COV2.S COVID-19 vaccine or a placebo. Both conserved end residues are trimmed from each CDR3. Each record gives: J gene, V gene, CDR3 protein.

TRBJ1-1 | TRBV3-1/TRBV3-2 | ASSPSRTTEAF
TRBJ1-1 | TRBV3-1/TRBV3-2 | ASSPASRGEAF
TRBJ2-2 | TRBV27 | ASSSGNSYTGELF
TRBJ1-1 | TRBV30 | AWTGIGKNTEAF
TRBJ1-5 | TRBV10-3 | AISGSQGGNQPQH
TRBJ2-7 | TRBV5-3 | ARSLGQYYEQY
TRBJ1-5 | TRBV10-2 | ASRPQDSNQPQH
TRBJ1-5 | TRBV28 | ASSLFGRDSQPQH
TRBJ1-3 | TRBV15 | ATSDGSSGNTIY
TRBJ1-1 | TRBV19 | ASDRGEGTEAF
TRBJ1-3 | TRBV9 | ASRSDREGNTIY
TRBJ2-2 | TRBV6-4 | ASSWVANTGELF